The 29 T cell receptor beta chains given below trace back to one sample, sequenced in a study of blood T cell repertoires in COVID-19. Sequencing was performed with immunoSEQ multiplex PCR; in TCRdb, only in-frame clones are kept and a portion is missing. The repertoire holds 68,000 or so clones, with around 80% as singletons. The sequenced sample was peripheral blood. Source of these receptors: a woman between 50 and 59 years old with acute or convalescent COVID-19.

The count of this clone is one. In nucleotides, the CDR3 is TGTGCCAGCAGCGTAGACCCTAGCCCCTCCTACGAGCAGTACTTC. Its translation is CASSVDPSPSYEQYF. The rearrangement joins TRBV9 to TRBJ2-7; possibly TRBD2 for D (5 bases). CDR1 is SGDLS and CDR2 is YYNGEE in the germline V gene. Trimming stripped 0 bases from V and 0 bases from J, with 10 bases between. CDR3 length: 15 residues.

DNA of the CDR3: TGTGCCAGCAGGGGGACAGGGGGAGAAGCTTTCTTT. Translating gives CASRGTGGEAFF. The chain combines TRBV6-5 with TRBJ1-1, with TRBD1 matching 11 bases. This CDR3 is 12 amino acids long. The germline gives CDR1 MNHEY, CDR2 SVGAGI. After removal of 6 bases from V and 8 bases from J, the junction contained 2 bases not matched to a gene.

The chain employs TRBV18 and TRBJ1-1; D ambiguous. The CDR3 extends over 16 amino acids. V shed 3 bases and J shed 0 bases, with 14 bases lying between them. The germline gives CDR1 KGHSH, CDR2 LQKENI. The DNA for the CDR3 is TGTGCCAGCTCACCGGTCTCGCCAGGAATGAACACTGAAGCTTTCTTT. Protein sequence: CASSPVSPGMNTEAFF.

This chain joins TRBV5-6 and TRBJ2-7; perhaps TRBD1 as D (6 bases). Germline V gene lookup returns CDR1 SGHDT and CDR2 YYEEEE. V lost 0 bases and J lost 2, with 9 bases in between. The CDR3 has 14 amino acids. CDR3 nucleotides: TGTGCCAGCAGCTTGGACAGGGCCACCTACGAGCAGTACTTC. It is translated as CASSLDRATYEQYF.

The V and J genes are TRBV6-6 and TRBJ1-4, with 10 bases identical to TRBD1. The V segment lost 5 bases and the J segment 0 bases; nucleotides outside the gene matches: 3. Germline CDR1 MNHNY, CDR2 SVGAGI (reference sequence). This CDR3 has 16 residues. CDR3 in amino acids: CASSLGTGATNEKLFF. The CDR3 DNA sequence: TGTGCCAGCAGTCTCGGGACAGGGGCAACTAATGAAAAACTGTTTTTT.

The CDR3 region has the DNA TGCAGTGCTAGGAAAACGGCTGAAGCTTTCTTT. Its protein product is CSARKTAEAFF. V usage is TRBV20-1 and J usage is TRBJ1-1; D uncertain. Germline CDR1 and CDR2: DFQATT and SNEGSKA (reference sequence). The CDR3 sequence is 11 residues long. The germline V and J ends were trimmed by 3 bases and 6 bases, with 8 bases remaining between them.

The gene calls are TRBV5-1 and TRBJ2-5; 8 nucleotides align to TRBD1. The length of the CDR3 is 15 residues. Germline V CDR1 and CDR2: SGHRS, YFSETQ. V was pared by 3 bases and J by 5 bases, with 9 bases of the junction left unmatched. CDR3 sequence (DNA): TGCGCCAGCAGCTACGGACAGGGTTCGGGTGAGACCCAGTACTTC. Encoded protein: CASSYGQGSGETQYF. Together with reference TRBV5-1 and TRBJ2-5, the CDR3 gives the full variable domain: KAGVTQTPRYLIKTRGQQVTLSCSPISGHRSVSWYQQTPGQGLQFLFEYFSETQRNKGNFPGRFSGRQFSNSRSEMNVSTLELGDSALYLCASSYGQGSGETQYFGPGTRLLVL.

This chain links TRBV5-6 with TRBJ1-1; 7 nucleotides align to TRBD1. CDR3 length: 18 residues. V gave up 4 bases and J gave up 6 bases; unmatched junction bases: 21. Germline loops: CDR1 SGHDT, CDR2 YYEEEE. In nucleotides, the CDR3 is TGTGCCAGCAGCCACCACCGGGACAGCGGACGGGCAAACGCTGAAGCTTTCTTT. Translation gives CASSHHRDSGRANAEAFF.

V and J are TRBV28 and TRBJ1-3; D remains ambiguous. V was shortened by 5 bases and J by 6 bases, with 8 bases between the two germline ends. In germline, CDR1 is MDHEN, CDR2 SYDVKM. This CDR3 comprises 12 residues. CDR3 region: CASSTYSNTIYF. The CDR3 bases are TGTGCCAGCAGTACCTATTCAAACACCATATATTTT.

The J gene is TRBJ2-5, the V gene TRBV5-1, with D maybe TRBD2 (6 bases). Germline-derived CDR1 and CDR2 are SGHRS and YFSETQ. The CDR3 runs 14 residues. Trimming removed 0 bases at V and 5 bases at J, with 11 bases between. For the CDR3, the DNA is TGCGCCAGCAGCTTGGCCGTGGGACTGGAGACCCAGTACTTC. Residues: CASSLAVGLETQYF.

The gene calls are TRBV30 and TRBJ1-2, with 7 nucleotides matching TRBD1. Unmatched junction bases numbered 8, after V lost 4 bases and J lost 0 bases. Germline V gives CDR1 GTSNPN, CDR2 SVGIG (reference sequence). The CDR3 has 15 residues. CDR3 nucleotides: TGTGCCTGGATGAGGGAGACAGGGCCTAACTATGGCTACACCTTC. Translation gives CAWMRETGPNYGYTF. Filled out from reference TRBV30 and TRBJ1-2, the complete variable domain reads SQTIHQWPATLVQPVGSPLSLECTVEGTSNPNLYWYRQAAGRGLQLLFYSVGIGQISSEVPQNLSASRPQDRQFILSSKKLLLSDSGFYLCAWMRETGPNYGYTFGSGTRLTVV.

The chain carries TRBV21-1 and TRBJ1-5. TRBV21-1 is listed as a pseudogene. The CDR3 extends over 19 amino acids. The CDR3 loop reads CASSKSEEGPSYSNQPQHF. CDR3 nucleotide sequence: TGTGCCAGCAGCAAATCCGAGGAGGGGCCGTCTTATAGCAATCAGCCCCAGCATTTT.

This clone was observed once. The J gene is TRBJ1-1, the V gene TRBV5-1; 8 bases are a match to TRBD1. In germline, CDR1 is SGHRS, CDR2 YFSETQ. There are 16 residues in the CDR3. The ends lost 4 bases at V and 0 bases at J; junction bases unmatched: 8. The CDR3 DNA is TGCGCCAGCAGCCTGGACAGGGATCTGGTGAACACTGAAGCTTTCTTT. Its translation: CASSLDRDLVNTEAFF.

The rearrangement uses TRBV2 and TRBJ1-4; 10 bases align to TRBD1. V lost 8 bases and J lost 4; bases outside the gene matches: 4. This CDR3 contains 14 residues. Germline V gene data show CDR1 as SNHLY and CDR2 as FYNNEI. Here the CDR3 DNA reads TGTGCCAGCCTCCGGGACAGGGGTAATGAAAAACTGTTTTTT. Its translation is CASLRDRGNEKLFF.

This clone has a handful of counts. V usage is TRBV9 and J usage is TRBJ2-1, with TRBD2 identical over 8 bases. Germline lookup yields CDR1 SGDLS and CDR2 YYNGEE. V was pared by 4 bases and J by 6 bases, with 6 bases of the junction left unmatched. The CDR3 runs 14 residues. The CDR3: CASSPGGDVNEQFF. The CDR3 DNA sequence: TGTGCCAGCAGCCCCGGGGGGGACGTCAATGAGCAGTTCTTC. Variable domain in full (rest from reference TRBV9 and TRBJ2-1): DSGVTQTPKHLITATGQRVTLRCSPRSGDLSVYWYQQSLDQGLQFLIQYYNGEERAKGNILERFSAQQFPDLHSELNLSSLELGDSALYFCASSPGGDVNEQFFGPGTRLTVL.

The chain links TRBV5-1 to TRBJ2-1; D is perhaps TRBD2 (6 bases). This CDR3 comprises 15 residues. V lost 4 bases and J lost 5, with 16 bases in between. The germline CDR1 and CDR2 sequences are SGHRS and YFSETQ. The CDR3, as DNA: TGCGCCAGCAGCATCTGGGGCGGGGTGGACAATGAGCAGTTCTTC. Its translation is CASSIWGGVDNEQFF.

The chain recombines TRBV19 with TRBJ1-1, with TRBD1 identical over 8 bases. Trimming removed 7 bases from V and 4 bases from J; junction bases left unmatched: 5. The V gene's germline CDR1 is LNHDA and CDR2 SQIVND (reference sequence). The CDR3 has 13 amino acids. CDR3 nucleotide sequence: TGTGCCAGTATTCAGGACAGGGCCACTGAAGCTTTCTTT. It translates to CASIQDRATEAFF.

V is TRBV7-2 and J is TRBJ2-5; tentatively, D is TRBD1 (5 bases). Germline V lookup: CDR1 SGHTA, CDR2 FQGNSA. Trimming took 8 bases from V and 1 from J, leaving 14 bases between them. The CDR3 loop spans 14 amino acids. The CDR3 DNA reads as TGTGCCAGCGGACGGCTTGGGGCCCAAGAGACCCAGTACTTC. Residues: CASGRLGAQETQYF.

The chain carries TRBV7-8 and TRBJ2-1, with 13 bases identical to TRBD2. Germline V gene data show CDR1 as SGHVS and CDR2 as FQNEAQ. V dropped 4 bases and J dropped 6; count of bases not matched to a gene: 9. There are 17 residues in the CDR3. The CDR3 loop is CASSYGGLAGDSNEQFF. The CDR3 DNA is TGTGCCAGCAGCTATGGAGGACTAGCGGGAGATAGCAATGAGCAGTTCTTC.

The CDR3 region has the DNA TGTGCCACCAGTGAATCGGCAGGCCAAGAGACCCAGTACTTC. This gives the protein CATSESAGQETQYF. The chain has TRBV24-1 and TRBJ2-5; no firm D call. CDR1 is KGHDR, CDR2 SFDVKD, per germline. The CDR3 runs to 14 residues. Trimming took 4 bases from V and 1 from J, leaving 9 bases between them.

This clone was observed a single time. This same CDR3 is encoded by further DNA sequences in the sample. J is TRBJ1-5 and V is TRBV6-6, with D uncertain. The CDR3 contains 14 residues. V lost 2 bases and J 3 bases, leaving 8 bases between the germline ends. Germline loops: CDR1 MNHNY, CDR2 SVGAGI (reference sequence). CDR3 nucleotides: TGTGCCAGCAGTTACCCGGAGGACAATCAGCCCCAGCATTTT. It codes for CASSYPEDNQPQHF.

The chain uses TRBV7-3 and TRBJ2-1; a possible D gene is TRBD2 (7 bases). This CDR3 spans 13 amino acids. Germline V CDR1 and CDR2: SGHTA, FQGTGA. V lost 6 bases, J lost 12 bases, and 18 bases lay in between. The CDR3 DNA follows: TGTGCCAGCAGTTCCGGGGGGCCCCTCGGGCAGTTCTTC. It yields the protein CASSSGGPLGQFF.

This chain links TRBV7-2 with TRBJ1-6; TRBD1 aligns across 7 bases. The germline V gene encodes CDR1 SGHTA and CDR2 FQGNSA. The length of the CDR3 is 15 residues. Losses at the gene ends were 1 base for V and 6 bases for J; bases not matched to a gene: 3. The CDR3 DNA is TGTGCCAGCAGCTTAGAGGGGGCGAGTAATTCACCCCTCCACTTT. Encoded protein: CASSLEGASNSPLHF. Complete variable domain (other parts from reference TRBV7-2 and TRBJ1-6): GAGVSQSPSNKVTEKGKDVELRCDPISGHTALYWYRQSLGQGLEFLIYFQGNSAPDKSGLPSDRFSAERTGGSVSTLTIQRTQQEDSAVYLCASSLEGASNSPLHFGNGTRLTVT.

Points on this clone: The same CDR3 also results from other DNA sequences found in this sample. The chain has TRBV2 and TRBJ1-2; TRBD1 aligns across 8 bases. The trim removed 6 bases at V and 3 bases at J, leaving 3 bases unmatched. The CDR3 is 13 amino acids. Germline V gene sequence: CDR1 SNHLY, CDR2 FYNNEI. The CDR3 nucleotides are TGTGCCAGCAGCCTACAGGGGGACTATGGCTACACCTTC. The encoded protein is CASSLQGDYGYTF.

The chain couples TRBV5-1 to TRBJ1-1; D uncertain. This CDR3 is built from 13 residues. Looked up from germline, CDR1 is SGHRS and CDR2 is YFSETQ. The V gene lost 7 bases and the J gene lost 4 bases, with 14 bases spanning the gap. The CDR3 region has the DNA TGCGCCAGCTCGACCGGGGTGGCCACTGAAGCTTTCTTT. Translating it yields CASSTGVATEAFF.

CDR3 residues: CASIRDTSGTQYF. CDR3 bases: TGTGCCAGCATCCGGGACACCTCAGGGACCCAGTACTTC. The chain couples TRBV2 to TRBJ2-5; the D gene is possibly TRBD1 (6 bases). Germline V gene lookup returns CDR1 SNHLY and CDR2 FYNNEI. There are 13 residues in the CDR3. V lost 7 bases, J lost 7 bases, and 16 bases lay in between. The full variable domain, completed using reference TRBV2 and TRBJ2-5, is EPEVTQTPSHQVTQMGQEVILRCVPISNHLYFYWYRQILGQKVEFLVSFYNNEISEKSEIFDDQFSVERPDGSNFTLKIRSTKLEDSAMYFCASIRDTSGTQYFGPGTRLLVL.

The sample holds a few counts of this clone. CDR3 DNA: TGTGCCAGCACCCAGCGGGTAGCGGGGGGCTCTGGGGCCAACGTCCTGACTTTC. Translation: CASTQRVAGGSGANVLTF. The rearrangement links TRBV11-2 to TRBJ2-6; TRBD2 agrees at 10 bases. J lost 0 bases, V lost 7 bases, and 9 bases had no gene match. The CDR3 is 18 residues long. CDR1 SGHAT and CDR2 FQNNGV come from the germline V gene. Combining the CDR3 with reference TRBV11-2 and TRBJ2-6 gives the whole variable domain EAGVAQSPRYKIIEKRQSVAFWCNPISGHATLYWYQQILGQGPKLLIQFQNNGVVDDSQLPKDRFSAERLKGVDSTLKIQPAKLEDSAVYLCASTQRVAGGSGANVLTFGAGSRLTVL.

The count of this clone is one. One junction end does not reproduce the germline sequence, and a read error may be involved. This chain links TRBV7-3 with TRBJ2-5, with 8 bases matching TRBD1. CDR3 length: 15 amino acids. Germline V CDR1 and CDR2: SGHTA, FQGTGA. The CDR3: CASSLMGRGQGTQYF. The CDR3 coding sequence is TGTGCCAGCAGCTTAATGGGCAGGGGGCAAGGGACCCAGTACTTC.

The CDR3 nucleotides are TGTGCCAGCAGCTTATTCCTTTACAATGAGCAGTTCTTC. Translating it yields CASSLFLYNEQFF. V is TRBV7-2 and J is TRBJ2-1; no clear D. The CDR3 contains 13 residues. V shed 2 bases and J shed 4 bases, with 6 bases lying between them. The germline gives CDR1 SGHTA, CDR2 FQGNSA.